This T cell receptor (beta chain) was captured by sequencing in a study of T-cell reconstitution after alpha-beta-depleted transplantation in children (dated by TCRdb to the mid-2010s). With respect to the entire study: The study quantitatively tracked T-cell immune reconstitution after TCRalphabeta/CD19-depleted allogeneic hematopoietic cell transplantation in children using TCR repertoire profiling.

Points on this clonotype: Its binding antigen is unknown. Within one base of it there is no much larger clone, and no base qualities were kept.

Libraries came from PCR. The sequencer was an Illumina HiSeq 2500. TCR library preparation used molecular barcoding, with unique molecular identifiers applied to normalize quantification of the TCRbeta repertoire. In TCRdb, the public reads were trimmed at Q25 with fastp and aligned with MiXCR, with productive beta chains retained. Records with the same CDR3 protein are collapsed into one entry carrying the most frequent genes and DNA. This sample comprises some 280,000 distinct CDR3 sequences, more than 8% of them detected only once. The ten largest clonotypes hold around 10% of the sample. Counted from cysteine to phenylalanine, this CDR3 has 13 amino acids. The read is trimmed to its CDR3 DNA, 39 bases read in frame from base 1. CDR1 and CDR2, per the germline V gene (reference sequence), are SGHAT and FQDESV. V sheds 1 base and J sheds 5 bases, leaving 8 bases between their ends.

The source of this sequence is a human donor who donated a stem cell graft to a child with SCID. The sample in question was PBMCs from the stem cell graft donor, obtained from the stem cell graft. This sequence uses TRBV11-1 and TRBJ2-5; the D segment is perhaps TRBD1 or TRBD2, each sharing 5 matched bases. The CDR3 region: CASSLGDAETQYF. The nucleotides read TGTGCCAGCAGCTTAGGGGACGCGGAGACCCAGTACTTC. Extended through the reference TRBV11-1 and TRBJ2-5 proteins, this CDR3 yields the full variable domain: EAEVAQSPRYKITEKSQAVAFWCDPISGHATLYWYRQILGQGPELLVQFQDESVVDDSQLPKDRFSAERLKGVDSTLKIQPAELGDSAMYLCASSLGDAETQYFGPGTRLLVL.